The 20 T cell receptor beta chains below all came from one sample that was sequenced in a study of OX40 agonist ivuxolimab in advanced cancers. Profiled with immunoSEQ multiplex PCR; TCRdb holds only in-frame clones, not every one. The data show some 34,000 clones, with 75% to 90% seen just once and 12% held by the top ten. Material: CD4+ or CD8+ T cells sorted from blood, obtained in a trial of the OX40 agonist ivuxolimab. The receptors stem from an adult with an advanced solid tumor such as melanoma, head and neck, liver or kidney cancer.

The CDR3 loop reads CASTFIPGNTIYF. In DNA, the CDR3 is TGTGCCAGCACCTTCATACCCGGAAACACCATATATTTT. The chain carries TRBV7-9 and TRBJ1-3, with D uncertain. This CDR3 spans 13 amino acids. Germline CDR1 is SEHNR and CDR2 is FQNEAQ (reference sequence). The ends were cut back, 7 bases at V and 4 bases at J, with 11 bases in the middle.

The DNA of the CDR3 is TGTGCCAGCAGCCCCCCAGGAGGGTGGGACACTGAAGCTTTCTTT. Its translation is CASSPPGGWDTEAFF. This rearrangement joins TRBV13 to TRBJ1-1, with D uncertain. V was trimmed by 5 bases and J by 3 bases, leaving 16 bases between them. Germline CDR1 and CDR2: PRHDT and FYEKMQ (reference sequence). The CDR3 is made up of 15 amino acids.

This clone was counted only a few times. Other DNA sequences within the sample encode an identical CDR3. The rearrangement joins TRBV9 to TRBJ1-5; D unclear. CDR3 length: 13 amino acids. The germline gives CDR1 SGDLS, CDR2 YYNGEE. With 0 bases removed from V and 7 bases from J, the gap between germline ends came to 8 bases. CDR3 in amino acids: CASSVGSGQPQHF. In nucleotides, the CDR3 is TGTGCCAGCAGCGTAGGGTCTGGACAGCCCCAGCATTTT.

The chain employs TRBV7-7 and TRBJ2-6; no clear D. V was shortened by 3 bases and J by 4 bases, with 4 bases between the two germline ends. CDR1 and CDR2 from the germline V gene are SSHAT and FNYEAQ (reference sequence). The CDR3 extends over 13 amino acids. The CDR3 bases are TGTGCCAGCAGCTTGGGGGGGGCCAACGTCCTGACTTTC. Protein: CASSLGGANVLTF.

In DNA, the CDR3 is TGTGCCAGCAGCCCATTCGGGGGTCAGCCCCAGCATTTT. Translating gives CASSPFGGQPQHF. The chain employs TRBV5-8 and TRBJ1-5; D perhaps matches TRBD1 (5 bases). The CDR3 is made up of 13 amino acids. The V end was cut by 4 bases, the J end by 6 bases, with 11 bases between. In germline, CDR1 is SGHTS, CDR2 YDEGEE.

V is TRBV27 and J is TRBJ1-3; 8 bases are a match to TRBD1. Germline-derived CDR1 and CDR2 are MNHEY and SMNVEV (reference sequence). V shed 2 bases and J 4 bases; nucleotides not matched to a gene: 4. The CDR3 runs 15 residues. In DNA form, the CDR3 reads TGTGCCAGCAGTTTAGGCAGGGGGCTCGGAAACACCATATATTTT. It is translated as CASSLGRGLGNTIYF.

This clone was counted only a few times. V is TRBV6-6 and J is TRBJ2-3; no firm D call. Trimming left V 4 bases short and J 4 bases short, with 12 bases between. Germline V gene lookup returns CDR1 MNHNY and CDR2 SVGAGI (reference sequence). The CDR3 is made up of 14 amino acids. The CDR3 coding sequence is TGTGCCAGCAGTTTACACGCAAGGTCAGATACGCAGTATTTT. Translated, it gives CASSLHARSDTQYF.

This chain links TRBV5-1 with TRBJ1-2; possibly TRBD1 for D (5 bases). Germline V gene data show CDR1 as SGHRS and CDR2 as YFSETQ. CDR3 size: 16 residues. Trimming pared 0 bases from V and 3 bases from J, leaving 15 bases between. Written as DNA, the CDR3 is TGCGCCAGCAGCTTGGCCGGGGCCCAGATTGACTATGGCTACACCTTC. Protein: CASSLAGAQIDYGYTF.

J is TRBJ1-2 and V is TRBV6-4, with 9 bases identical to TRBD1. The CDR3 spans 15 residues. Germline-derived CDR1 and CDR2 are MRHNA and SNTAGT. With V trimmed by 6 bases and J by 6 bases, 11 bases remained unmatched. The CDR3 sequence is CASSRTTGGSDGYTF. CDR3 DNA: TGTGCCAGCAGCAGAACCACAGGGGGCTCGGATGGCTACACCTTC.

The chain recombines TRBV6-5 with TRBJ2-7, with TRBD1 as a possible D gene (5 bases). V dropped 1 base and J dropped 2 bases, with 9 bases sitting between them. This CDR3 is built from 14 residues. Germline values: CDR1 MNHEY, CDR2 SVGAGI. Here the CDR3 reads CASSYWQGTYEQYF. CDR3 sequence (DNA): TGTGCCAGCAGTTACTGGCAGGGAACCTACGAGCAGTACTTC.

This clone was detected a few times. DNA for the CDR3: TGTGCCAGCAGCCGGACTAGCGGTCCCTACAATGAGCAGTTCTTC. Translating it yields CASSRTSGPYNEQFF. The chain couples TRBV7-2 to TRBJ2-1; TRBD2 matches at 10 bases. The V gene's germline CDR1 is SGHTA and CDR2 FQGNSA. The CDR3 is 15 residues long. The V gene end was trimmed by 5 bases and the J gene end by 2 bases; junction bases not matched to a gene: 3.

The gene calls are TRBV11-1 and TRBJ1-1; the match to TRBD1 covers 8 bases. This CDR3 has 14 residues. Germline assignment: CDR1 SGHAT and CDR2 FQDESV (reference sequence). Losses at the gene ends were 6 bases for V and 1 base for J; bases not matched to a gene: 4. The CDR3 DNA reads TGTGCCAGCAGACCAGGACAGGGGAACACTGAAGCTTTCTTT. This sequence encodes CASRPGQGNTEAFF.

This chain links TRBV4-1 with TRBJ2-7; D may be TRBD1 (5 bases). The CDR3 contains 18 residues. Trimming stripped 1 base from V and 3 bases from J, with 22 bases between. CDR1 is MGHRA and CDR2 is YSYEKL in the germline V gene. In DNA form, the CDR3 reads TGCGCCAGCAGCCAAGTACAATTATCAGGGAATTTGGACTACGAGCAGTACTTC. Encoded protein: CASSQVQLSGNLDYEQYF.

This chain links TRBV6-4 with TRBJ1-1; D remains unclear. CDR1 is MRHNA and CDR2 is SNTAGT in the germline V gene. V was shortened by 0 bases and J by 5 bases, with 7 bases between the two germline ends. CDR3 length: 13 residues. CDR3 residues: CASSDSPLTEAFF. Here the CDR3 DNA reads TGTGCCAGCAGTGACTCCCCGTTGACTGAAGCTTTCTTT.

On this clone itself: At one of its ends the junction is not consistent with the germline gene, which may arise from a read error. The genes are TRBV6-5 and TRBJ2-2; maybe TRBD1 (6 bases). The CDR3 runs to 16 residues. Germline assignment: CDR1 MNHEY and CDR2 SVGAGI. The CDR3 nucleotides read TGTGCCAGCAGTAACTCCAGGGGCGCGAACACCGGGGAGCTGTTTTTT. Translating gives CASSNSRGANTGELFF.

The rearrangement links TRBV6-5 to TRBJ2-3, with TRBD1 as a possible D gene (6 bases). Trimming took off 6 bases at V and 5 bases at J, with 15 bases between the two ends. This CDR3 spans 14 amino acids. The germline CDR1 and CDR2 sequences are MNHEY and SVGAGI. The CDR3 DNA reads TGTGCCAGCAGCCCAAGGGGGAATGGAGATACGCAGTATTTT. Translation: CASSPRGNGDTQYF.

The V and J genes are TRBV6-5 and TRBJ2-1; the D is unclear. The CDR3 loop spans 15 amino acids. Trimming removed 2 bases from V and 4 bases from J, with 12 bases in between. Germline V CDR1 and CDR2: MNHEY, SVGAGI. DNA of the CDR3: TGTGCCAGCAGTTACGGACCCGCCGATTACAATGAGCAGTTCTTC. Translating gives CASSYGPADYNEQFF.

The chain couples TRBV11-2 to TRBJ1-2, with D possibly matching TRBD1 (5 bases). V lost 4 bases and J lost 0, with 18 bases in between. CDR3 length: 17 residues. The germline V gene encodes CDR1 SGHAT and CDR2 FQNNGV. CDR3 coding DNA: TGTGCCAGCAGCTGGGGAAGAGCGGGACGGGCTAACTATGGCTACACCTTC. Translation: CASSWGRAGRANYGYTF. The full variable domain, completed using reference TRBV11-2 and TRBJ1-2, is EAGVAQSPRYKIIEKRQSVAFWCNPISGHATLYWYQQILGQGPKLLIQFQNNGVVDDSQLPKDRFSAERLKGVDSTLKIQPAKLEDSAVYLCASSWGRAGRANYGYTFGSGTRLTVV.

The rearrangement uses TRBV7-9 and TRBJ1-4, with TRBD1 as a possible D gene (5 bases). This CDR3 is 15 amino acids long. The germline CDR1 and CDR2 sequences are SEHNR and FQNEAQ (reference sequence). V gave up 1 base and J gave up 3 bases, with 9 bases separating them. The CDR3 is CASSLVDSANEKLFF. CDR3 DNA: TGTGCCAGCAGCTTAGTAGACAGTGCTAATGAAAAACTGTTTTTT.

This clone was observed a few times. This rearrangement joins TRBV5-8 to TRBJ1-1, with 7 bases matching TRBD1. The CDR3 contains 14 residues. With 2 bases clipped from V and 5 bases from J, the junction kept 6 bases outside the gene matches. In germline, CDR1 is SGHTS, CDR2 YDEGEE. The CDR3, as DNA: TGTGCCAGCAGCTTTCCTCAGGGGGGGACTGAAGCTTTCTTT. Translated: CASSFPQGGTEAFF.